Given below is one T cell receptor beta chain in context. The assay was immunoSEQ multiplex PCR, and TCRdb's table has in-frame clones only and misses some. The sample has roughly 69,000 clones; roughly 86% are singletons. Baseline, cycle 4 day 1, and cycle 7 day 1 were the blood sampling points. This CDR3 is built from 13 residues. Looked up from germline, CDR1 is SGHDN and CDR2 is FVKESK. Trimming removed 3 bases at V and 4 bases at J, with 9 bases between. This specimen belongs to a study of OX40 agonist ivuxolimab in advanced cancers. Study context: Participants, 82.7% male, averaged around 60 years of age, ranging from about 20 to 80. There were three patients with partial responses, one having hepatocellular carcinoma and two cutaneous melanoma. Prior checkpoint blockade (anti-PD-1, anti-PD-L1 or anti-CTLA-4) was permitted; over 30% had it.

The V and J genes are TRBV14 and TRBJ1-2; D is ambiguous. The specimen was CD4+ or CD8+ T cells sorted from blood, collected in a trial of the OX40 agonist ivuxolimab. This clonotype was obtained from an adult with an advanced solid tumor such as melanoma, head and neck, liver or kidney cancer. CDR3 sequence (DNA): TGTGCCAGCAGCCACCCAGACACCTATGGCTACACCTTC. Protein: CASSHPDTYGYTF.